This TCR beta chain was profiled in a study of T cell changes during pregnancy in multiple sclerosis. Clones were read by immunoSEQ multiplex PCR, and TCRdb kept only the in-frame ones, dropping some. The sample has about 17,000 clones; 84% are singletons. Per the germline V gene, CDR1 is GTSNPN and CDR2 is SVGIG (reference sequence). Trimming removed 0 bases at V and 0 bases at J, with 9 bases between. This CDR3 has 15 residues. The sequencing used CD8+ T cells from peripheral blood mononuclear cells, collected in the third trimester of pregnancy. This receptor was taken from a female donor in good health, enrolled as a control in a pregnancy study. V and J are TRBV30 and TRBJ1-3, with unresolved D. CDR3 in DNA: TGTGCCTGGAGTGTACTTAGTTTCTCTGGAAACACCATATATTTT. The encoded protein is CAWSVLSFSGNTIYF.